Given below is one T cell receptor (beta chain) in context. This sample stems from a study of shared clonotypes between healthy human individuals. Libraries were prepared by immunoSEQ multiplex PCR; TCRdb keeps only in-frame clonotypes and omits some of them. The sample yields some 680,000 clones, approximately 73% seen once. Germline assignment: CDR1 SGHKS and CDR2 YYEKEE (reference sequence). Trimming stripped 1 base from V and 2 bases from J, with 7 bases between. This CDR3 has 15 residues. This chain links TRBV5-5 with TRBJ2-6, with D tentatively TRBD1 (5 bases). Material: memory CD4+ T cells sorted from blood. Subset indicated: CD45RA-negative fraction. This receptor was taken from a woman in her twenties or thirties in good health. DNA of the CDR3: TGTGCCAGCAGCTTGCGACAGACTGGGGCCAACGTCCTGACTTTC. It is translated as CASSLRQTGANVLTF.